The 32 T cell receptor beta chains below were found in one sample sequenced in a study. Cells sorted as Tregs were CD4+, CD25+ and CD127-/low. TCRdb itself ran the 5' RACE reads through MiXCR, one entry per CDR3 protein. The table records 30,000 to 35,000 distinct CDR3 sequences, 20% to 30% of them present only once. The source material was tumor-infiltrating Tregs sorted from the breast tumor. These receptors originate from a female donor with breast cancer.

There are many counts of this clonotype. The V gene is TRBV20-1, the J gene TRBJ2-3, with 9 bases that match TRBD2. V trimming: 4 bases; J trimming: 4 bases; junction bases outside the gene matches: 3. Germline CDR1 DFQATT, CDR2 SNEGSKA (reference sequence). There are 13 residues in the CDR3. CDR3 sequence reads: CSAKSGRPDTQYF. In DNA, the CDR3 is TGCAGTGCTAAAAGCGGGAGGCCAGATACGCAGTATTTT.

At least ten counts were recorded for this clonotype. DNA for the CDR3: TGTGCCAGCAGTGTAGGGAACGGCGGGGAGCTGTTTTTT. Translated: CASSVGNGGELFF. The V and J genes are TRBV2 and TRBJ2-2; no definite D call. There are 13 residues in the CDR3. The ends were cut back, 4 bases at V and 7 bases at J, with 10 bases in the middle. Germline assignment: CDR1 SNHLY and CDR2 FYNNEI.

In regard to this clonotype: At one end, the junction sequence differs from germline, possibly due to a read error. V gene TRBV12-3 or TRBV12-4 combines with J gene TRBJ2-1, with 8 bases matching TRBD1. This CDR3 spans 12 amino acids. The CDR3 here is CASSSIGTGPSF. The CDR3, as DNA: TGTGCCAGCAGTTCCATCGGGACAGGACCTTCCTTC.

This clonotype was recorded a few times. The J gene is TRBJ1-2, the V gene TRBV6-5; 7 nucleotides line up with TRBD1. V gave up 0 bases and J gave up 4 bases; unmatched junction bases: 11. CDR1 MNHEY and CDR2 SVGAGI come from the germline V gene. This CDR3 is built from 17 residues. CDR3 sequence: CASSYSRGTAKSYGYTF. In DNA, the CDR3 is TGTGCCAGCAGTTACTCGAGGGGGACAGCTAAATCCTATGGCTACACCTTC.

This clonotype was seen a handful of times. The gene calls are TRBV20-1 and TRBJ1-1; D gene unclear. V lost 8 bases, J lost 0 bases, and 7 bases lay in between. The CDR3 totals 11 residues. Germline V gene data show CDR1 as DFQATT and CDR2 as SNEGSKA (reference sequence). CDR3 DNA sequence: TGCAGTTCGGCAGTGAACACTGAAGCTTTCTTT. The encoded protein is CSSAVNTEAFF.

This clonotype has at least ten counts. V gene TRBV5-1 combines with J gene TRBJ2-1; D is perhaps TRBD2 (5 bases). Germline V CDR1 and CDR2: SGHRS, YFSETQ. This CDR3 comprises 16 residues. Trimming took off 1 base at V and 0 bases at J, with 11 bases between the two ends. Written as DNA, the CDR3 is TGCGCCAGCAGCTTGCGGAGCGGAACCTCCTACAATGAGCAGTTCTTC. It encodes CASSLRSGTSYNEQFF.

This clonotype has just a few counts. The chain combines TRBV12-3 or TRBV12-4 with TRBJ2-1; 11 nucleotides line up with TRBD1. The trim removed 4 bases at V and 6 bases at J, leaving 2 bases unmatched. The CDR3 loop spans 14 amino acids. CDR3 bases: TGTGCCAGCAGTTGGGGACAGGGGGTCAATGAGCAGTTCTTC. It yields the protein CASSWGQGVNEQFF.

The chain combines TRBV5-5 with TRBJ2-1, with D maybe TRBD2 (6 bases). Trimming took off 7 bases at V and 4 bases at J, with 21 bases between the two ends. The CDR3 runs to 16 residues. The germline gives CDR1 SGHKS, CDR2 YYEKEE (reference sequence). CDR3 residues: CASEYASGTSYNEQFF. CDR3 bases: TGTGCCAGCGAATATGCGTCCGGGACTTCGTACAATGAGCAGTTCTTC.

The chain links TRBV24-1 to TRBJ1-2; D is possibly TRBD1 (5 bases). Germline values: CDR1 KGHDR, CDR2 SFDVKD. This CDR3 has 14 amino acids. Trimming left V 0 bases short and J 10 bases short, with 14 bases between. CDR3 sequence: CATSDLGTSRDYTF. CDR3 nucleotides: TGTGCCACCAGTGATTTGGGGACCTCCCGGGACTACACCTTC.

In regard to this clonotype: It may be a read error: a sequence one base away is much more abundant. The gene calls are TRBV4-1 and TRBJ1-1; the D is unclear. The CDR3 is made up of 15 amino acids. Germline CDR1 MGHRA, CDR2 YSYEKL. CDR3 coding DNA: TGCGCCAGCAGCCAGGGCCCCCCTGCGAACACTGGAGCTTTCTTT. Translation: CASSQGPPANTGAFF.

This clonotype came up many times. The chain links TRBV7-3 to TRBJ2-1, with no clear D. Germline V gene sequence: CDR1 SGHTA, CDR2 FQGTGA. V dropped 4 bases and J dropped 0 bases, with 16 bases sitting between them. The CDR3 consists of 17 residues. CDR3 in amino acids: CASSSYPAVSSYNEQFF. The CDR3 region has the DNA TGTGCCAGCAGCTCCTATCCGGCGGTGAGCTCCTACAATGAGCAGTTCTTC.

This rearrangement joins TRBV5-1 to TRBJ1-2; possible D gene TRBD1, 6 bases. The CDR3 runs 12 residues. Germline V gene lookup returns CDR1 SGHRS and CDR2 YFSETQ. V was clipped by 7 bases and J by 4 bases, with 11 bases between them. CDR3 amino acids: CASRPDSYGYTF. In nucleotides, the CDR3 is TGCGCCAGCCGTCCGGACAGCTATGGCTACACCTTC.

CDR3: CASSSRDRDSYEQYF. Here the CDR3 DNA reads TGTGCCAGCAGCTCCCGGGACAGAGACTCCTACGAGCAGTACTTC. The rearrangement links TRBV11-1 to TRBJ2-7, with 7 bases identical to TRBD1. This CDR3 is 15 amino acids long. Per the germline V gene, CDR1 is SGHAT and CDR2 is FQDESV (reference sequence). Trimming took 4 bases from V and 0 from J; bases not matched to a gene: 6.

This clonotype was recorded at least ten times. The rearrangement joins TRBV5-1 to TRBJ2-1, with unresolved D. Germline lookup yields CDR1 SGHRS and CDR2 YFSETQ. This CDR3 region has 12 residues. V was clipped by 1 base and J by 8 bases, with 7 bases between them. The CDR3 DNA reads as TGCGCCAGCAGCTTGAAGGTTGATGAGCAGTTCTTC. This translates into CASSLKVDEQFF.

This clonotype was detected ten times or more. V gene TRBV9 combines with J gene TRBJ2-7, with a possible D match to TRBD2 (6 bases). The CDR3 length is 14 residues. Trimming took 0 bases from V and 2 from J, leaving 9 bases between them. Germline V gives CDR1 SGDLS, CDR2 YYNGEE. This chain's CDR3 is CASSVGGETYEQYF. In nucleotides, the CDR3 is TGTGCCAGCAGCGTAGGGGGGGAAACCTACGAGCAGTACTTC.

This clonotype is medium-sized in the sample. The CDR3 sequence: CASSLARGQPQHF. The CDR3, as DNA: TGTGCCAGCAGCTTAGCGAGGGGACAGCCCCAGCATTTT. The chain recombines TRBV7-6 with TRBJ1-5; tentatively, D is TRBD1 (5 bases). The CDR3 is 13 amino acids. V was cut by 0 bases and J by 7 bases, with 7 bases left in between. Germline V CDR1 and CDR2: SGHVS, FNYEAQ.

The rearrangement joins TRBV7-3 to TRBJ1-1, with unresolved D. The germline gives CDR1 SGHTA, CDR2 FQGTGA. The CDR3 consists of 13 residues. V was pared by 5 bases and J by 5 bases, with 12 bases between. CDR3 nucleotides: TGTGCCAGCAGCCCCCAAAGGGAGACTGAAGCTTTCTTT. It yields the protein CASSPQRETEAFF. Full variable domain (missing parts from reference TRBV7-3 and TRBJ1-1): GAGVSQTPSNKVTEKGKYVELRCDPISGHTALYWYRQSLGQGPEFLIYFQGTGAADDSGLPNDRFFAVRPEGSVSTLKIQRTERGDSAVYLCASSPQRETEAFFGQGTRLTVV.

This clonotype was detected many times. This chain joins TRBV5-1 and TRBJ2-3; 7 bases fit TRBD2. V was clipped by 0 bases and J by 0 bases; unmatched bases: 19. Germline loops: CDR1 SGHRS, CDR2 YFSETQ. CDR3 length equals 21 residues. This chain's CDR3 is CASSLARFQLREMRSTDTQYF. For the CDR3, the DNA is TGCGCCAGCAGCTTGGCGCGTTTTCAATTGCGGGAGATGAGGAGCACAGATACGCAGTATTTT.

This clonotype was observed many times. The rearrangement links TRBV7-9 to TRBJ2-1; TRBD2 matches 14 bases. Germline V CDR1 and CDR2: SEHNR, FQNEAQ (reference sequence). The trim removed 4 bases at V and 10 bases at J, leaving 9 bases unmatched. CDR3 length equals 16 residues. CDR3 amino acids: CASSSGGLAGVGEQFF. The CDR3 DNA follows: TGTGCCAGCAGCTCTGGGGGACTAGCGGGAGTCGGAGAGCAGTTCTTC.

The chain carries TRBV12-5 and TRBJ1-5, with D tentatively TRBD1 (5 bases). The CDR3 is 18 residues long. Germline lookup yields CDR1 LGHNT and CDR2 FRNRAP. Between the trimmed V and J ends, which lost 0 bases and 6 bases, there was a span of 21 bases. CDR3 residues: CASGLVGWGSRAGQPQHF. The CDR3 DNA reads TGTGCTAGTGGTTTGGTAGGTTGGGGCAGCCGAGCAGGTCAGCCCCAGCATTTT.

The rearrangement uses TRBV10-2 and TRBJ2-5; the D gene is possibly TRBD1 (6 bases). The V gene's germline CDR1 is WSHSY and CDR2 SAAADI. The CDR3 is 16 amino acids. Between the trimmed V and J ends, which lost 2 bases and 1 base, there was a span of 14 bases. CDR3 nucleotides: TGCGCCAGCAGTGAGCCTATAGACAGGATCCAAGAGACCCAGTACTTC. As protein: CASSEPIDRIQETQYF.

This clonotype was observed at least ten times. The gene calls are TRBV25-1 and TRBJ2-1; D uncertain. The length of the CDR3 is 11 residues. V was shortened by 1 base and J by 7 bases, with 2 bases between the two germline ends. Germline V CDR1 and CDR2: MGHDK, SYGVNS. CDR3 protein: CASSEWNEQFF. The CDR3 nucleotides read TGTGCCAGCAGTGAATGGAATGAGCAGTTCTTC.

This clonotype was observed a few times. The DNA for the CDR3 is TGTGCCAGCAACCTTTTTGGAGGGGAAGCCGGGGAGCTGTTTTTT. It specifies CASNLFGGEAGELFF. V is TRBV9 and J is TRBJ2-2; possible D gene TRBD2, 6 bases. The length of the CDR3 is 15 residues. V was trimmed by 6 bases and J by 6 bases, leaving 18 bases between them. Germline V gives CDR1 SGDLS, CDR2 YYNGEE.

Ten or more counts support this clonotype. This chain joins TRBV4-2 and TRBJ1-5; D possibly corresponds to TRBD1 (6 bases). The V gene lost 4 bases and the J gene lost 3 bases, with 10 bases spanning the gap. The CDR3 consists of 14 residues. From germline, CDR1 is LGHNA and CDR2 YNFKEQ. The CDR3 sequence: CASSPGQPNQPQHF. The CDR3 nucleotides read TGTGCCAGCAGCCCCGGACAGCCCAATCAGCCCCAGCATTTT.

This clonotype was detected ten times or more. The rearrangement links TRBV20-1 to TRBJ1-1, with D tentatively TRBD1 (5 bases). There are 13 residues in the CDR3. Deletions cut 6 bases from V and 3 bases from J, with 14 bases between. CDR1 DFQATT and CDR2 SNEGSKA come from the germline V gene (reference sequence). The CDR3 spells CSAQGGSDTEAFF. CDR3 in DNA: TGCAGTGCGCAGGGAGGTTCGGACACTGAAGCTTTCTTT.

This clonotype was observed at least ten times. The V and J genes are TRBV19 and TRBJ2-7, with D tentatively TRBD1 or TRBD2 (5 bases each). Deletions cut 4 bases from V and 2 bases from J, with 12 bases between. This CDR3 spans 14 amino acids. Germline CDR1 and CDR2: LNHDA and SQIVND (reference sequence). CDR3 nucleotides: TGTGCCAGTAGTAGCACAGGAGGCCCCTACGAGCAGTACTTC. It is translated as CASSSTGGPYEQYF.

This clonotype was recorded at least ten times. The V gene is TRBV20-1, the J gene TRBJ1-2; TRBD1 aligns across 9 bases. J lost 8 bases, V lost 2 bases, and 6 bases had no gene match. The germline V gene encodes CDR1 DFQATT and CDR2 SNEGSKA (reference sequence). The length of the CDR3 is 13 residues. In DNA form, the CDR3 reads TGCAGTGCTAGAACAGGGGGCGATGGCGGCTACACCTTC. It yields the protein CSARTGGDGGYTF.

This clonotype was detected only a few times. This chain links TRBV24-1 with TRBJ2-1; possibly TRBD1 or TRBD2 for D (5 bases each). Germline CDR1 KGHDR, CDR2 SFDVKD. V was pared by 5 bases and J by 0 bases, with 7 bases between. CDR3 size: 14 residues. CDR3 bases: TGTGCCACCAGTGTCGGGGCCTCCTACAATGAGCAGTTCTTC. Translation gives CATSVGASYNEQFF.

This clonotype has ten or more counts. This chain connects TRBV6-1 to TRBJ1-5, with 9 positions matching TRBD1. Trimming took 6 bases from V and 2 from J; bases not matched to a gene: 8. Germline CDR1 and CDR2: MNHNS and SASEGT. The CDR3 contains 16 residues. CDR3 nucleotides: TGTGCCAGCAGCGCCGGGACAGGGACGGGCAATCAGCCCCAGCATTTT. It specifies CASSAGTGTGNQPQHF.

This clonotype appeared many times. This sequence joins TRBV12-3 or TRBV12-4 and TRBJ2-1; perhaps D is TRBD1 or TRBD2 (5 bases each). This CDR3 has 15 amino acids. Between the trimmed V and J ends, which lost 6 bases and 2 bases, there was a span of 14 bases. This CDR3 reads CASRPGTSPYNEQFF. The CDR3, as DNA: TGTGCCAGCAGACCCGGGACCTCTCCCTACAATGAGCAGTTCTTC.

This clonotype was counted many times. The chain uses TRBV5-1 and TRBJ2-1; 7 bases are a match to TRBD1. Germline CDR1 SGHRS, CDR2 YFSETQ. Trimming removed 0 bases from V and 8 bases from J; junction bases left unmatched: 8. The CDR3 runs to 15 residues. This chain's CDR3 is CASSLGQGALDEQFF. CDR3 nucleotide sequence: TGCGCCAGCAGCTTGGGACAGGGAGCGTTGGATGAGCAGTTCTTC.

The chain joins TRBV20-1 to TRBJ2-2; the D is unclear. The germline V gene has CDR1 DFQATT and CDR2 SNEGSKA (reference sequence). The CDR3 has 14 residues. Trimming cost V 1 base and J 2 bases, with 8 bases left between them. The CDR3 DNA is TGCAGTGCTAGAGTACGGCCCAACACCGGGGAGCTGTTTTTT. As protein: CSARVRPNTGELFF.